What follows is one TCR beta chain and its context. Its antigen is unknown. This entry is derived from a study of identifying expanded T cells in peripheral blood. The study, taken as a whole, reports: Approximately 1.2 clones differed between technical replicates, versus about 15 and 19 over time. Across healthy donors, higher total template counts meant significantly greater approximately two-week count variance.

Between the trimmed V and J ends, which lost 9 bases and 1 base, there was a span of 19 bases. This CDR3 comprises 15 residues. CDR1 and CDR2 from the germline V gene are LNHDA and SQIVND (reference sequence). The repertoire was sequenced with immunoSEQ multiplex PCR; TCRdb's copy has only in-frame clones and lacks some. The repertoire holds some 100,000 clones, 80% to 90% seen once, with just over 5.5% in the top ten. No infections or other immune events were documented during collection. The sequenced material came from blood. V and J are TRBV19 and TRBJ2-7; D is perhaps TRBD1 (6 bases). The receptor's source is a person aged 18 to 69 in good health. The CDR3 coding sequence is TGTGCCAGCACTATGGGGGCCGACTTGTCCTACGAGCAGTACTTC. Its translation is CASTMGADLSYEQYF.